One sample yielded the 18 T cell receptor beta chains listed below, sequenced in a study of T cells in Graves' hyperthyroidism and ophthalmopathy. TCR beta CDR3 regions were amplified from RNA transcripts. Initially, a first-round RT-PCR of the TCR CDR3 employed the HTBI primer set. TCRdb fed the multiplex PCR reads into MiXCR, producing one record per CDR3 protein. The table records 600,000 to 800,000 distinct CDR3 sequences, roughly a third of them present only once. Sample: blood. These receptors all come from a woman aged 40 to 49 with Graves' hyperthyroidism.

This clonotype was seen a few times. The chain recombines TRBV10-2 with TRBJ1-3; D gene uncertain. In germline, CDR1 is WSHSY, CDR2 SAAADI. V dropped 6 bases and J dropped 0 bases, with 9 bases sitting between them. This CDR3 spans 14 amino acids. In DNA, the CDR3 is TGCGCCAGCAGAGAGGAGTACTCTGGAAACACCATATATTTT. It yields the protein CASREEYSGNTIYF.

The sample holds many counts of this clonotype. J is TRBJ1-3 and V is TRBV7-2; D perhaps matches TRBD1 (5 bases). CDR3 length: 15 residues. Germline V lookup: CDR1 SGHTA, CDR2 FQGNSA. The germline V and J ends were trimmed by 5 bases and 0 bases, with 11 bases remaining between them. CDR3 region: CASSRDGSSGNTIYF. In nucleotides, the CDR3 is TGTGCCAGCAGCCGGGACGGGAGCTCTGGAAACACCATATATTTT.

This chain connects TRBV11-1 to TRBJ2-7; D is possibly TRBD2 (6 bases). CDR1 is SGHAT and CDR2 is FQDESV in the germline V gene (reference sequence). The CDR3 spans 12 residues. The CDR3 protein is CARFGGTYEQYF. In DNA, the CDR3 is TGTGCTAGATTTGGAGGGACCTACGAGCAGTACTTC.

The V call is TRBV4-3, the J call TRBJ2-7, with 9 bases matching TRBD1. The CDR3 extends over 14 amino acids. Germline V gene lookup returns CDR1 LGHNA and CDR2 YSLEER. The J segment lost 3 bases and the V segment lost 5 bases, leaving 5 bases of the junction unmatched. CDR3 protein: CASSYRDRDYEQYF. For the CDR3, the DNA is TGCGCCAGCAGCTACCGGGACAGGGACTACGAGCAGTACTTC.

As for this clonotype: Possible read error: a much larger clone is one base away. The rearrangement uses TRBV29-1 and TRBJ1-2; D perhaps matches TRBD1 (6 bases). V dropped 8 bases and J dropped 6 bases, with 22 bases sitting between them. This CDR3 is built from 14 residues. Germline CDR1 SQVTM, CDR2 ANQGSEA. CDR3 DNA sequence: TGCAGCTCCGAGAGGGGGGCTCCTCGGGATGGCTACACCTTC. Protein: CSSERGAPRDGYTF.

The chain links TRBV7-9 to TRBJ2-7; 7 bases line up with TRBD1. Germline assignment: CDR1 SEHNR and CDR2 FQNEAQ (reference sequence). Unmatched junction bases numbered 8, after V lost 4 bases and J lost 2 bases. The CDR3 consists of 15 residues. CDR3 region: CASSSQGSITYEQYF. The CDR3 nucleotides are TGTGCCAGCAGCTCACAGGGGTCAATAACCTACGAGCAGTACTTC. The variable domain in full, completed from reference TRBV7-9 and TRBJ2-7, reads DTGVSQNPRHKITKRGQNVTFRCDPISEHNRLYWYRQTLGQGPEFLTYFQNEAQLEKSRLLSDRFSAERPKGSFSTLEIQRTEQGDSAMYLCASSSQGSITYEQYFGPGTRLTVT.

The rearrangement joins TRBV7-2 to TRBJ1-1; D perhaps matches TRBD1 (6 bases). The CDR3 extends over 13 amino acids. The V end was cut by 5 bases, the J end by 8 bases, with 15 bases between. The germline V gene has CDR1 SGHTA and CDR2 FQGNSA. CDR3 bases: TGTGCCAGCAGCCCGGGGGGGGGGCTAGAAGCTTTCTTT. This encodes CASSPGGGLEAFF.

This clonotype has just one count. The rearrangement links TRBV10-3 to TRBJ1-2, with TRBD1 identical over 9 bases. J gave up 7 bases and V 8 bases, and 8 bases lay outside the gene matches. This CDR3 contains 13 residues. Germline V lookup: CDR1 ENHRY, CDR2 SYGVKD. The CDR3 DNA follows: TGTGCCATCGCCGGGACAGGGCACTCTGGCTACACCTTC. Its translation is CAIAGTGHSGYTF.

This clonotype has ten or more counts. V gene TRBV29-1 combines with J gene TRBJ1-4; a weak D match, TRBD1 (5 bases). The ends were cut back, 3 bases at V and 8 bases at J, with 16 bases in the middle. The CDR3 is made up of 14 amino acids. CDR1 is SQVTM, CDR2 ANQGSEA, per germline. CDR3 in amino acids: CSVDRDLAGEKLFF. For the CDR3, the DNA is TGCAGCGTTGATAGGGACCTAGCAGGGGAAAAACTGTTTTTT.

The chain combines TRBV13 with TRBJ2-5, with D perhaps matching TRBD2 (6 bases). Germline CDR1 reads PRHDT; CDR2 reads FYEKMQ (reference sequence). V was shortened by 6 bases and J by 6 bases, with 17 bases between the two germline ends. The CDR3 covers 14 residues. The CDR3, as DNA: TGTGCCAGCAGTGAGGGCGGGGTCTCAAAGACCCAGTACTTC. Encoded protein: CASSEGGVSKTQYF.

This chain uses TRBV6-5 with TRBJ1-2; 7 bases fit TRBD1. V lost 6 bases, J lost 3 bases, and 4 bases stayed unmatched. The CDR3 contains 13 residues. Per germline, CDR1 MNHEY and CDR2 SVGAGI. This CDR3 is CASRIGTDYGYTF. For the CDR3, the DNA is TGTGCCAGCAGGATTGGGACAGACTATGGCTACACCTTC.

This chain connects TRBV2 to TRBJ2-5; 7 bases line up with TRBD1. The J call may not be correct, given that the DNA end is closer to TRBJ2-1. The CDR3 contains 14 residues. The germline V gene encodes CDR1 SNHLY and CDR2 FYNNEI. The CDR3 sequence: CASQPETGSFEQFF. CDR3 sequence (DNA): TGTGCCAGTCAGCCGGAGACAGGGTCGTTTGAGCAGTTCTTC.

V usage is TRBV24-1 and J usage is TRBJ1-2, with TRBD1 identical over 8 bases. The germline V gene encodes CDR1 KGHDR and CDR2 SFDVKD. This CDR3 region has 12 residues. Trimming removed 8 bases from V and 6 bases from J; junction bases left unmatched: 4. CDR3 amino acids: CATTDREDGYTF. The CDR3 nucleotides read TGTGCCACCACGGACAGGGAGGATGGCTACACCTTC.

The table lists this clonotype with many counts. This chain connects TRBV15 to TRBJ2-3; 11 positions agree with TRBD2. The CDR3 covers 13 residues. Germline CDR1 reads LNHNV; CDR2 reads YYDKDF (reference sequence). The J segment lost 2 bases and the V segment lost 9 bases, leaving 1 base of the junction unmatched. CDR3: CATGLAATDTQYF. The CDR3 bases are TGTGCCACGGGACTAGCGGCCACAGATACGCAGTATTTT. The full variable domain, completed using reference TRBV15 and TRBJ2-3, is DAMVIQNPRYQVTQFGKPVTLSCSQTLNHNVMYWYQQKSSQAPKLLFHYYDKDFNNEADTPDNFQSRRPNTSFCFLDIRSPGLGDTAMYLCATGLAATDTQYFGPGTRLTVL.

This clonotype was observed at least ten times. The chain links TRBV29-1 to TRBJ1-2; 10 bases match TRBD1. The CDR3 has 13 residues. V was pared by 4 bases and J by 7 bases, with 6 bases of the junction left unmatched. Per the germline V gene, CDR1 is SQVTM and CDR2 is ANQGSEA. CDR3: CSVGRQGARGYTF. Written as DNA, the CDR3 is TGCAGCGTTGGGAGACAGGGGGCGCGTGGCTACACCTTC.

The table lists this clonotype with a few counts. This chain connects TRBV7-2 to TRBJ1-4; D is uncertain. This CDR3 is built from 14 residues. V lost 2 bases to trimming and J lost 7 bases, with 11 bases between them. Germline V gene lookup returns CDR1 SGHTA and CDR2 FQGNSA. CDR3 amino acids: CASSLIPVGEKLFF. CDR3 sequence (DNA): TGTGCCAGCAGCTTAATCCCAGTGGGTGAAAAACTGTTTTTT.

This clonotype was seen a few times. The chain couples TRBV12-3 or TRBV12-4 to TRBJ1-6, with a weak D call TRBD1 (5 bases). V gave up 3 bases and J gave up 10 bases, with 19 bases separating them. The CDR3 has 16 residues. CDR3 sequence: CASSFWDLRGGSPLHF. The CDR3 DNA reads TGTGCCAGCAGTTTTTGGGACCTAAGGGGAGGATCACCCCTCCACTTT.

This clonotype was recorded many times. For the CDR3, the DNA is TGTGCCAGCAGTATGACAGCGAACACTGAAGCTTTCTTT. Protein: CASSMTANTEAFF. The chain joins TRBV6-5 to TRBJ1-1; D is possibly TRBD1 (5 bases). The CDR3 totals 13 residues. Germline V gene lookup returns CDR1 MNHEY and CDR2 SVGAGI. V dropped 5 bases and J dropped 1 base, with 8 bases sitting between them.